This paragraph reports one T cell receptor beta chain. The data originate from a study of blood T cell repertoires in COVID-19. Overall study: The origin of the acute and convalescent COVID-19 samples was the United States, Italy and Spain. The analysed material was cDNA or gDNA that came from T cells, B-cell-depleted T cells, or PBMCs.

Original data processing: Estimates of nucleated cell counts were drawn from the amplification of reference gene primers. TCRdb keeps only in-frame clones here, not all; method: immunoSEQ multiplex PCR. V and J calls plus clone size are reproduced from that table; the DNA served to infer D and trimming. The repertoire holds more than 95,000 clones, about 81% seen once, with around 4% in the top ten. CDR1 is LGHNT and CDR2 is FRNRAP in the germline V gene. The CDR3 sequence is 16 residues long. J gave up 2 bases and V 1 base, and 5 bases lay outside the gene matches. Sample: peripheral blood. The chain uses TRBV12-5 and TRBJ2-7, with TRBD2 matching over 10 bases. The clonotype originates from a man between 60 and 70 years old with acute or convalescent COVID-19. The DNA for the CDR3 is TGTGCTAGTGGTTTGGCTATAGCGGGGGGAACCTACGAGCAGTACTTC. This encodes CASGLAIAGGTYEQYF.